This entry concerns a single T cell receptor beta chain. The data were taken from a study of CD8+CD57+ T cells in acquired aplastic anemia. About the research overall: Sorted CD4+ and CD8+ cells gave a mean 3.2 ug DNA, range about 0.2 to 27.4 ug.

Genomic DNA constituted the template upon which TCR beta VDJ and CDR3 profiling was performed. TCRdb recomputed calls from the reads with MiXCR, one row per CDR3 protein. The sample shows some 290,000 distinct CDR3 sequences, around 60% of them seen only once. V shed 6 bases and J 0 bases; nucleotides not matched to a gene: 5. The CDR3 has 15 amino acids. The receptor's source is a human donor with severe aplastic anemia or a healthy control (not recorded which). This sequence joins TRBV12-3 or TRBV12-4 and TRBJ2-5; 9 bases line up with TRBD1. Sequencing input: sorted CD4+, CD8+, or CD8+CD57+ T cells (not recorded which) from PBMCs. The CDR3 is CASSYHRGHQETQYF. CDR3 sequence (DNA): TGTGCCAGCAGCTATCACAGGGGGCACCAAGAGACCCAGTACTTC.